Shown below are 5 T cell receptor beta chains from a single sample sequenced in a study of blood T cell repertoires in COVID-19. Using immunoSEQ multiplex PCR, the repertoire was profiled, and TCRdb retains in-frame clones only, with some absent. The table shows about 200,000 clones, with about four fifths occurring only once. Material: PBMCs or T cells enriched from blood (not recorded which). The receptors were sampled from a man between 40 and 49 years old who had recovered from COVID-19.

This clone was picked up one time. The chain is built from TRBV3-1 (or the pseudogene TRBV3-2) and TRBJ1-1; D call uncertain. This CDR3 has 19 residues. CDR1 LGHDT and CDR2 YNNKEL come from the germline V gene (reference sequence). V lost 4 bases to trimming and J lost 3 bases, with 27 bases between them. For the CDR3, the DNA is TGTGCCAGCAGCCGTATTATGGTTCGCGCCTTTGAAATCGACACTGAAGCTTTCTTT. Amino acids: CASSRIMVRAFEIDTEAFF.

This chain links TRBV4-1 with TRBJ1-2; 7 bases are a match to TRBD1. Germline CDR1 MGHRA, CDR2 YSYEKL. CDR3 length equals 14 residues. With 0 bases clipped from V and 5 bases from J, the junction kept 3 bases outside the gene matches. In DNA, the CDR3 is TGCGCCAGCAGCCAAGATCCAGGGGGGTATGGCTACACCTTC. It specifies CASSQDPGGYGYTF.

The chain is built from TRBV6-5 and TRBJ1-1; TRBD1 matches 8 bases. This CDR3 is 15 amino acids long. V gave up 0 bases and J gave up 5 bases; unmatched junction bases: 5. The V gene's germline CDR1 is MNHEY and CDR2 SVGAGI. The CDR3 DNA follows: TGTGCCAGCAGTTACTCGTACAGGGGGGGAACTGAAGCTTTCTTT. Amino acid sequence: CASSYSYRGGTEAFF.

The genes are TRBV7-6 and TRBJ2-1; 8 bases match TRBD1. The germline V gene has CDR1 SGHVS and CDR2 FNYEAQ. Trimming at V came to 5 bases and at J to 0 bases, leaving 6 bases not matched to a gene. CDR3 length: 16 residues. The CDR3 DNA sequence: TGTGCCAGCAGCGCCTTACAGGGGGGCTCCTACAATGAGCAGTTCTTC. This codes for CASSALQGGSYNEQFF. The full variable domain, rest sourced from reference TRBV7-6 and TRBJ2-1, is GAGVSQSPRYKVTKRGQDVALRCDPISGHVSLYWYRQALGQGPEFLTYFNYEAQQDKSGLPNDRFSAERPEGSISTLTIQRTEQRDSAMYRCASSALQGGSYNEQFFGPGTRLTVL.

This clone was detected a few times. The gene calls are TRBV7-2 and TRBJ1-5; D is uncertain. CDR3 size: 13 residues. CDR1 and CDR2 (germline): SGHTA, FQGNSA. V was shortened by 1 base and J by 6 bases, with 7 bases between the two germline ends. CDR3 amino acids: CASSLELFQPQHF. Written as DNA, the CDR3 is TGTGCCAGCAGCTTAGAGCTATTTCAGCCCCAGCATTTT.